Included here is one T cell receptor beta chain sequence, with context. As yet, its antigen is unknown. TCRdb re-called the 5' RACE reads; one entry per CDR3 protein, DNA not given. The sample's table shows 450,000 to 600,000 distinct CDR3 sequences. This entry comes from a study of T cells expressing NK-cell markers. Study-level results: Nothing established the HCMV specificity of expanded NKG2C+ T cell clones. CD8+ T cells in a handful of donors included dominant NKG2C+ clonotypes at roughly 1.0-7.0%.

From germline, CDR1 is DFQATT and CDR2 SNEGSKA (reference sequence). CDR3 length equals 15 residues. The sequence was collected from a man younger than 30 in good health. The sample was blood T cells: a sorted CD56 or NKG2C T cell subset, CD4+ or CD8+ T cells, or bulk PBMC T cells (not recorded which). The V and J genes are TRBV20-1 and TRBJ2-5; the D call from TCRdb, TRBD1, cannot be confirmed without DNA. The CDR3: CSARTRRAVGETQYF.